Each of the 2 T cell receptor beta chains below was sequenced from the same sample in a study of vaccination and CD4 T cells after COVID-19. What these receptors recognize is not known. Sequenced with the Oncomine TCR Beta short-read assay was DNA taken from cultured CD4+ T cells. Via MiXCR, TCRdb re-called the PCR reads, giving one row per CDR3 protein. The sample has about 15,000 distinct CDR3 sequences; about 30% are singletons. The treatment is: roughly ten-day PBMC culture with coronavirus spike peptide pools or control peptides (ViraFEST assay). The sample taken for sequencing was cultured CD4+ T cells from blood. The source of these receptors is a human donor with COVID-19.

This chain uses TRBV11-3 with TRBJ1-1; D perhaps matches TRBD1 (5 bases). From germline, CDR1 is SGHNT and CDR2 YENEEA. Trimming took off 3 bases at V and 0 bases at J, with 11 bases between the two ends. This CDR3 has 15 amino acids. As DNA, the CDR3 is TGTGCCAGCAGCTTTAGCGGGACTGTGAACACTGAAGCTTTCTTT. Its protein product is CASSFSGTVNTEAFF.

The rearrangement links TRBV14 to TRBJ1-1; D is ambiguous. Germline loops: CDR1 SGHDN, CDR2 FVKESK. V gave up 0 bases and J gave up 2 bases, with 13 bases separating them. The CDR3 is 16 residues long. The CDR3 loop reads CASSQEFGRSNTEAFF. Here the CDR3 DNA reads TGTGCCAGCAGCCAAGAATTCGGCAGGTCAAACACTGAAGCTTTCTTT.